The 27 T cell receptor beta chains reported below all come from one sample, sequenced in a study of shared clonotypes between healthy human individuals (dated by TCRdb to the early 2020s). Library creation used the immunoSEQ multiplex PCR assay. TCRdb limited this immuneACCESS table to in-frame rearrangements with V and J called. A share of clones is missing; checked studies link under half to unresolved V genes, and the rest is unexplained. Present in this sample are over 850,000 clones, about 80% of which were seen just once. The ten largest clones add up to under 0.65% of the sample. The sequenced sample was memory CD4+ T cells from PBMCs. The intended sense of this specimen's cell subset or site label: CD45RA-negative fraction. The receptor source for this set is a man aged 18 to 29 in good health. Some clones in this sample may be carry-over from other donors' samples.

A remark on this clone: The identical CDR3 is also encoded by other nucleotide sequences in the sample. The chain couples TRBV5-1 to TRBJ2-7; 7 bases line up with TRBD1. Germline values: CDR1 SGHRS, CDR2 YFSETQ. The J segment lost 3 bases and the V segment lost 2 bases, leaving 5 bases of the junction unmatched. The CDR3 is 14 amino acids. The DNA for the CDR3 is TGCGCCAGCAGCTTACAGGGGCAAAGCTACGAGCAGTACTTC. Translating gives CASSLQGQSYEQYF.

The chain recombines TRBV29-1 with TRBJ1-2; TRBD1 aligns across 8 bases. The CDR3 has 16 amino acids. Germline V gene lookup returns CDR1 SQVTM and CDR2 ANQGSEA. The V and J ends lost 4 bases and 6 bases, in that order; junction bases with no gene match: 16. CDR3 loop: CSVGENDRGRRNGYTF. CDR3 nucleotide sequence: TGCAGCGTTGGTGAGAATGACAGGGGCAGGCGGAATGGCTACACCTTC.

This sequence joins TRBV7-9 and TRBJ1-2; 7 positions agree with TRBD1. Trimming removed 5 bases from V and 6 bases from J; junction bases left unmatched: 15. CDR3 length: 16 amino acids. Germline CDR1 SEHNR, CDR2 FQNEAQ (reference sequence). The chain's CDR3 is CASSPPGRQGFHGYTF. The CDR3 bases are TGTGCCAGCAGCCCCCCTGGAAGACAGGGATTCCATGGCTACACCTTC.

V is TRBV28 and J is TRBJ1-1, with D uncertain. Germline assignment: CDR1 MDHEN and CDR2 SYDVKM. Trimming stripped 4 bases from V and 0 bases from J, with 15 bases between. The CDR3 totals 16 residues. The CDR3 reads CASSSHPGLMNTEAFF. CDR3 nucleotides: TGTGCCAGCAGTTCCCACCCGGGTCTCATGAACACTGAAGCTTTCTTT.

The genes are TRBV7-6 and TRBJ2-1, with D perhaps matching TRBD2 (6 bases). Trimming shortened V by 5 bases and J by 5 bases, and 19 bases separated the two germline ends. The germline gives CDR1 SGHVS, CDR2 FNYEAQ. The CDR3 consists of 16 residues. The CDR3 sequence: CASSPFTSLSDNEQFF. The DNA of the CDR3 is TGTGCCAGCAGCCCATTCACTAGCCTTTCTGACAATGAGCAGTTCTTC.

The sample holds many counts of this clone. The CDR3 DNA is TGTGCCAGCATAACACAAGGTTCTAATGAAAAACTGTTTTTT. Translated, it gives CASITQGSNEKLFF. This chain connects TRBV6-6 to TRBJ1-4; no definite D call. V lost 7 bases, J lost 3 bases, and 12 bases lay in between. The CDR3 loop spans 14 amino acids. The germline V gene has CDR1 MNHNY and CDR2 SVGAGI (reference sequence).

This clone was seen a few times. Other nucleotide sequences from this sample produce the same CDR3. This sequence joins TRBV30 and TRBJ1-1; no firm D call. V lost 0 bases, J lost 3 bases, and 2 bases lay in between. The CDR3 has 11 amino acids. Germline CDR1 and CDR2: GTSNPN and SVGIG (reference sequence). The CDR3 here is CAWSVDTEAFF. The CDR3 DNA reads TGTGCCTGGAGTGTGGACACTGAAGCTTTCTTT.

The genes are TRBV4-1 and TRBJ2-5; D gene uncertain. Germline V gene sequence: CDR1 MGHRA, CDR2 YSYEKL. Trimming removed 0 bases at V and 1 base at J, with 18 bases between. There are 18 residues in the CDR3. The CDR3 nucleotides are TGCGCCAGCAGCCAAGACCACCTTGTGGGGTTTTCCCAAGAGACCCAGTACTTC. This gives the protein CASSQDHLVGFSQETQYF.

To note about this clone: The identical CDR3 is also encoded by other nucleotide sequences in the sample. Here the CDR3 reads CASSLGISGNTIYF. The CDR3 DNA sequence: TGTGCCAGCAGCTTGGGGATTTCTGGAAACACCATATATTTT. This chain uses TRBV5-6 with TRBJ1-3; no clear D gene. The CDR3 length is 14 residues. V gave up 0 bases and J gave up 1 base, with 5 bases separating them. From germline, CDR1 is SGHDT and CDR2 YYEEEE.

The chain combines TRBV19 with TRBJ1-5; a weak D match, TRBD1 (6 bases). This CDR3 is built from 14 residues. V lost 6 bases to trimming and J lost 3 bases, with 12 bases between them. Germline lookup yields CDR1 LNHDA and CDR2 SQIVND (reference sequence). CDR3: CASRRGGTNQPQHF. CDR3 in DNA: TGTGCCAGTAGGAGGGGGGGCACCAATCAGCCCCAGCATTTT.

The genes are TRBV6-1 and TRBJ2-6; no firm D call. Germline CDR1 and CDR2: MNHNS and SASEGT. V was shortened by 1 base and J by 0 bases, with 13 bases between the two germline ends. This CDR3 is 18 amino acids long. The CDR3 DNA reads TGTGCCAGCAGTGAAGAAGCAGGTTATCACTCTGGGGCCAACGTCCTGACTTTC. As protein: CASSEEAGYHSGANVLTF.

This clone was observed a few times. The gene calls are TRBV4-3 and TRBJ2-7; D is possibly TRBD1 (5 bases). CDR1 and CDR2 from the germline V gene are LGHNA and YSLEER. This CDR3 region has 15 residues. V lost 3 bases, J lost 1 base, and 13 bases lay in between. Here the CDR3 DNA reads TGCGCCAGCAGCCAGGCCGGACAACCGTCCTACGAGCAGTACTTC. It specifies CASSQAGQPSYEQYF.

The rearrangement links TRBV4-2 to TRBJ2-1; D gene ambiguous. From germline, CDR1 is LGHNA and CDR2 YNFKEQ. CDR3 size: 13 residues. V lost 3 bases and J lost 8, with 11 bases in between. This CDR3 reads CASSQESPYEQFF. CDR3 DNA: TGTGCCAGCAGCCAGGAATCCCCCTATGAGCAGTTCTTC.

The CDR3 coding sequence is TGTGCCAGCAGCCCAAAGGTCCGGACAGGGGCCAAAAACATTCAGTACTTC. It encodes CASSPKVRTGAKNIQYF. This chain links TRBV7-9 with TRBJ2-4, with TRBD1 identical over 8 bases. J lost 1 base, V lost 5 bases, and 10 bases had no gene match. The CDR3 is made up of 17 amino acids. The germline gives CDR1 SEHNR, CDR2 FQNEAQ (reference sequence). Supplemented by reference TRBV7-9 and TRBJ2-4, the full variable domain reads DTGVSQNPRHKITKRGQNVTFRCDPISEHNRLYWYRQTLGQGPEFLTYFQNEAQLEKSRLLSDRFSAERPKGSFSTLEIQRTEQGDSAMYLCASSPKVRTGAKNIQYFGAGTRLSVL.

In this sample, this clone turned up a few times. CDR3 sequence reads: CASSLQGVEYQPQHF. In DNA, the CDR3 is TGTGCCAGCAGCCTTCAGGGGGTGGAATATCAGCCCCAGCATTTT. The chain recombines TRBV27 with TRBJ1-5; 7 positions match TRBD1. CDR3 size: 15 residues. Trimming took 6 bases from V and 5 from J; bases not matched to a gene: 10. Germline values: CDR1 MNHEY, CDR2 SMNVEV (reference sequence).

This clone was found once. The chain is built from TRBV4-1 and TRBJ2-4, with D unclear. This CDR3 is built from 16 residues. V lost 4 bases and J 0 bases, leaving 13 bases between the germline ends. Germline V gene lookup returns CDR1 MGHRA and CDR2 YSYEKL. The DNA for the CDR3 is TGCGCCAGCAGCCGCCAGGCGGACCTAGCCAAAAACATTCAGTACTTC. It codes for CASSRQADLAKNIQYF.

The rearrangement joins TRBV28 to TRBJ2-7, with 7 nucleotides matching TRBD1. From germline, CDR1 is MDHEN and CDR2 SYDVKM. CDR3 size: 15 residues. The V segment lost 7 bases and the J segment 6 bases; nucleotides outside the gene matches: 15. The CDR3 DNA follows: TGTGCCAGCACCGAATCCCGACAGGGACGGAGCGAGCAGTACTTC. This codes for CASTESRQGRSEQYF.

As DNA, the CDR3 is TGCGCCAGCAGCTCCCTCGGGGGAGGGGGTGAGACCCAGTACTTC. Translating it yields CASSSLGGGGETQYF. The chain has TRBV5-1 and TRBJ2-5; D may be TRBD2 (7 bases). The CDR3 sequence is 15 residues long. V lost 3 bases to trimming and J lost 5 bases, with 17 bases between them. CDR1 and CDR2 (germline): SGHRS, YFSETQ.

The rearrangement uses TRBV15 and TRBJ2-7; 10 nucleotides line up with TRBD2. Germline trimming cut 0 bases from V and 5 bases from J; bases unmatched to any gene: 7. The germline CDR1 and CDR2 sequences are LNHNV and YYDKDF (reference sequence). This CDR3 is built from 16 residues. The CDR3 loop reads CATSRDRLAGAHEQYF. CDR3 DNA: TGTGCCACCAGCAGAGATAGGCTAGCGGGAGCTCACGAGCAGTACTTC.

The chain couples TRBV6-5 to TRBJ2-7; the match to TRBD1 covers 7 bases. Unmatched junction bases numbered 18, after V lost 4 bases and J lost 9 bases. The germline V gene has CDR1 MNHEY and CDR2 SVGAGI. The CDR3 length is 16 residues. The CDR3 DNA is TGTGCCAGCAGTTTGGACAGGTCCACGGTCGCTGTCGTGCAGTACTTC. Protein product: CASSLDRSTVAVVQYF.

V is TRBV5-6 and J is TRBJ1-3; D might be TRBD1 (5 bases). Trimming left V 0 bases short and J 0 bases short, with 10 bases between. The CDR3 is 16 amino acids. Germline V CDR1 and CDR2: SGHDT, YYEEEE. CDR3 sequence reads: CASSLGGPHSGNTIYF. The DNA of the CDR3 is TGTGCCAGCAGCTTGGGGGGACCGCACTCTGGAAACACCATATATTTT. The complete variable domain, with remaining parts taken from reference TRBV5-6 and TRBJ1-3, reads DAGVTQSPTHLIKTRGQQVTLRCSPKSGHDTVSWYQQALGQGPQFIFQYYEEEERQRGNFPDRFSGHQFPNYSSELNVNALLLGDSALYLCASSLGGPHSGNTIYFGEGSWLTVV.

The V and J genes are TRBV27 and TRBJ2-1, with D perhaps TRBD1 (5 bases). V shed 6 bases and J shed 12 bases, with 15 bases lying between them. The CDR3 is 12 residues long. Germline CDR1 is MNHEY and CDR2 is SMNVEV (reference sequence). The CDR3 sequence: CASSPQGVGQFF. DNA for the CDR3: TGTGCCAGCAGCCCCCAAGGGGTGGGGCAGTTCTTC.

In nucleotides, the CDR3 is TGCGCCAGCAGCGCGTTTACAGGGGTAGGAGTTGGTGGCTACACCTTC. This sequence encodes CASSAFTGVGVGGYTF. The chain uses TRBV5-1 and TRBJ1-2, with 7 positions matching TRBD1. This CDR3 has 16 amino acids. The V gene end was trimmed by 4 bases and the J gene end by 7 bases; junction bases not matched to a gene: 16. Germline CDR1 and CDR2: SGHRS and YFSETQ.

The chain recombines TRBV2 with TRBJ1-1, with D perhaps TRBD1 (5 bases). This CDR3 contains 14 residues. V lost 7 bases, J lost 5 bases, and 17 bases lay in between. Germline values: CDR1 SNHLY, CDR2 FYNNEI. This CDR3 is CASTWTRVETEAFF. The CDR3 DNA follows: TGTGCCAGCACCTGGACAAGGGTAGAGACTGAAGCTTTCTTT.

The gene calls are TRBV4-1 and TRBJ2-3; D might be TRBD1 (5 bases). The CDR3 sequence is 14 residues long. Germline V CDR1 and CDR2: MGHRA, YSYEKL. V dropped 4 bases and J dropped 1 base, with 9 bases sitting between them. The CDR3 DNA is TGCGCCAGCAGCCTAGGGGTGGGCACAGATACGCAGTATTTT. Its protein is CASSLGVGTDTQYF.

In its sample, this clone was seen a few times. The chain employs TRBV28 and TRBJ2-1; no firm D call. The V gene's germline CDR1 is MDHEN and CDR2 SYDVKM. Trimming removed 2 bases from V and 7 bases from J, with 6 bases in between. This CDR3 region has 12 residues. CDR3 nucleotide sequence: TGTGCCAGCAGTTTAGGGTGGAATGAGCAGTTCTTC. Translated, it gives CASSLGWNEQFF.

This clone was counted only a few times. This chain connects TRBV21-1 to TRBJ2-2; TRBD1 is the table's D call, not checked against the DNA. TRBV21-1 is classified as a pseudogene. The CDR3 is made up of 16 amino acids. CDR3 sequence reads: CASQKRQGWVPGELFF. The CDR3 DNA sequence: TGTGCCAGCCAGAAGAGACAGGGGTGGGTCCCCGGGGAGCTGTTTTTT.